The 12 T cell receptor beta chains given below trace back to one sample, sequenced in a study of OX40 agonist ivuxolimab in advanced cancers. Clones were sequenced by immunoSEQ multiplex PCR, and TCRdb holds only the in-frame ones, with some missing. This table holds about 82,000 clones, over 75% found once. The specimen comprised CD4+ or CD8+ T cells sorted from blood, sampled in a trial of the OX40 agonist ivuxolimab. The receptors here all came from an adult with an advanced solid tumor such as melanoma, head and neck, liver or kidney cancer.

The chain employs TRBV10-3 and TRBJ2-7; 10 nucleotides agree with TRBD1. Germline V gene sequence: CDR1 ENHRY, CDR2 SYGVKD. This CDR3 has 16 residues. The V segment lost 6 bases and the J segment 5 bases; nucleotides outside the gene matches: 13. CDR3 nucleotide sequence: TGTGCCATCAGGGCGAGTCACGGGACAGGGGTGAACGAGCAGTACTTC. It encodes CAIRASHGTGVNEQYF.

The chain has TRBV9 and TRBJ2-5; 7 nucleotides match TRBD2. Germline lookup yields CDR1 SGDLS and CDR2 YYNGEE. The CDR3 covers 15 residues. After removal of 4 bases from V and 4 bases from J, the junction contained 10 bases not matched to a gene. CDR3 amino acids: CASSSLGEGRETQYF. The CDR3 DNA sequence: TGTGCCAGCAGCTCTCTGGGGGAGGGCCGAGAGACCCAGTACTTC.

CDR3 sequence reads: CASSLGQNNEQFF. The CDR3 DNA sequence: TGTGCCAGCAGCTTGGGGCAGAATAATGAGCAGTTCTTC. The chain has TRBV7-9 and TRBJ2-1; D is perhaps TRBD1 (5 bases). V was shortened by 3 bases and J by 7 bases, with 10 bases between the two germline ends. Germline CDR1 and CDR2: SEHNR and FQNEAQ (reference sequence). The CDR3 spans 13 residues.

The DNA of the CDR3 is TGTGCCAGCTCCTTCCGGCCGACCTCCACAGATACGCAGTATTTT. This translates into CASSFRPTSTDTQYF. The V gene is TRBV5-6, the J gene TRBJ2-3; D gene uncertain. Germline CDR1 and CDR2: SGHDT and YYEEEE. The germline V and J ends were trimmed by 7 bases and 2 bases, with 17 bases remaining between them. The CDR3 length is 15 residues.

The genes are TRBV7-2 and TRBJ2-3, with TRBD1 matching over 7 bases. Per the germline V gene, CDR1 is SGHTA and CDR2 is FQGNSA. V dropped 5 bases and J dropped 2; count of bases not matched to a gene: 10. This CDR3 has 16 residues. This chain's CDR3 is CASSPQSGTATDTQYF. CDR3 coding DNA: TGTGCCAGCAGCCCGCAATCCGGGACAGCCACAGATACGCAGTATTTT.

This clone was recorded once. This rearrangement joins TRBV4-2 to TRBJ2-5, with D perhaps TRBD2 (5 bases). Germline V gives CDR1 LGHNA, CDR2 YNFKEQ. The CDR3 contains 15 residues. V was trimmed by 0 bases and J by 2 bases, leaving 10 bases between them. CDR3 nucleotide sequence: TGTGCCAGCAGCCAAGATAGCGAGGCTCAAGAGACCCAGTACTTC. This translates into CASSQDSEAQETQYF.

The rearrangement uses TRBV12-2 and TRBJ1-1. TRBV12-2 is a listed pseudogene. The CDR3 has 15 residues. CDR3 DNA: TGTGCAAGTCGCTTTTTGTCTTCGCGTGACACTGAAGCTTTCTTT. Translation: CASRFLSSRDTEAFF.

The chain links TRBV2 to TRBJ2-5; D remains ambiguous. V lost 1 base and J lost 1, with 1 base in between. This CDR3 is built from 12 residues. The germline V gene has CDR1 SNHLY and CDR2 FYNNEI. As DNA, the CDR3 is TGTGCCAGCAGTGAAGTCCAAGAGACCCAGTACTTC. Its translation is CASSEVQETQYF.

CDR3 residues: CASSLQSYGYTF. For the CDR3, the DNA is TGTGCCAGCAGTTTACAGAGTTATGGCTACACCTTC. V usage is TRBV28 and J usage is TRBJ1-2; D unresolved. Looked up from germline, CDR1 is MDHEN and CDR2 is SYDVKM. The CDR3 has 12 amino acids. The V gene lost 2 bases and the J gene lost 5 bases, with 6 bases spanning the gap.

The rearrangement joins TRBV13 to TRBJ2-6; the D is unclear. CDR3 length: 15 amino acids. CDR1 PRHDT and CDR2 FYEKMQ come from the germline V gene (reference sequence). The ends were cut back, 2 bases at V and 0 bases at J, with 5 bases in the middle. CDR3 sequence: CASSLRPSGANVLTF. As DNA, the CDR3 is TGTGCCAGCAGCTTACGGCCCTCTGGGGCCAACGTCCTGACTTTC.

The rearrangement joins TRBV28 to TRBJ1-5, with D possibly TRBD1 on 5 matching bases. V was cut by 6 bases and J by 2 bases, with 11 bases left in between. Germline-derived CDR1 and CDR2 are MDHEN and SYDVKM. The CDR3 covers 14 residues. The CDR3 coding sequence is TGTGCCAGCAGATCCTCGGGGGGCAATCAGCCCCAGCATTTT. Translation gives CASRSSGGNQPQHF.

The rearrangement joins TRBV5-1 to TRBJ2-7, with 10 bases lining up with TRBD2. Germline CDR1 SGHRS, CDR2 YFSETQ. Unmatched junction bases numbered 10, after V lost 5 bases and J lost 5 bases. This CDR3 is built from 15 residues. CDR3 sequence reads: CASRLATSGSHEQYF. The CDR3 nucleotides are TGCGCCAGCAGACTCGCGACTAGCGGGTCCCACGAGCAGTACTTC.